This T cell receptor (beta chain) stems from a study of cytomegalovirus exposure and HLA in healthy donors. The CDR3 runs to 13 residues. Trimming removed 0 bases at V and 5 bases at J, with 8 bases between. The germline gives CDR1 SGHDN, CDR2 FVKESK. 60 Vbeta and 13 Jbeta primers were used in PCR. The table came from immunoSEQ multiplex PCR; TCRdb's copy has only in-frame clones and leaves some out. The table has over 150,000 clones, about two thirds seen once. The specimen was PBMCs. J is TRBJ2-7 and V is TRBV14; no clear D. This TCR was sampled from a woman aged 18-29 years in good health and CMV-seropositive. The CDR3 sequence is CASSQDLADEQYF. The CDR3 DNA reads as TGTGCCAGCAGCCAAGATCTGGCAGACGAGCAGTACTTC.